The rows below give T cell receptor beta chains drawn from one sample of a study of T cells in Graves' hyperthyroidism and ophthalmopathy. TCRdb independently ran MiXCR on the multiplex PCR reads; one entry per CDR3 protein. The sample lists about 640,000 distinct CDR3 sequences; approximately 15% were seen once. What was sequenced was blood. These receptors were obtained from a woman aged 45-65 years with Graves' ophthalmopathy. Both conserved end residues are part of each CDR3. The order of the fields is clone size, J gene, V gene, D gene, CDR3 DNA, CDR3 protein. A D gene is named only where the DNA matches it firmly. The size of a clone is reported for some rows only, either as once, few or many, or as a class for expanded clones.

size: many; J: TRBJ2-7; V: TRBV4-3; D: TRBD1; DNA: TGCGCCAGCAGCCCCACTGGACAGGGGGCGTACGAGCAGTACTTC; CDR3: CASSPTGQGAYEQYF
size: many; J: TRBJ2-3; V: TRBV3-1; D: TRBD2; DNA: TGTGCCAGCAGCCAAGATTGGCCTAGCGGGAGGACAGATACGCAGTATTTT; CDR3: CASSQDWPSGRTDTQYF
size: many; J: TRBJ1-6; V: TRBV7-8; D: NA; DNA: TGTGCCAGCAGGGTTGTTGGTTCACCCCTCCACTTT; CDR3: CASRVVGSPLHF
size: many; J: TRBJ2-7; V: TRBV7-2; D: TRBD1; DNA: TGTGCCAGCAGCTTCACACAGGGGGTCTCCTACGAGCAGTACTTC; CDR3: CASSFTQGVSYEQYF
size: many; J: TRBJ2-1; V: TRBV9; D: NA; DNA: TGTGCCAGCAGCGTAGAGGGGATCGGTGCCTACAATGAGCAGTTCTTC; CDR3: CASSVEGIGAYNEQFF
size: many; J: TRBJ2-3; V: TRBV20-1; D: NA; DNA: TGCAGTGCTAGAGCCCCCACAGGAGAGACGAGAGATACGCAGTATTTT; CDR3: CSARAPTGETRDTQYF
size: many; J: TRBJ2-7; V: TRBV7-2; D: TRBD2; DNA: TGTGCCAGCAGCGTGGTTAGCGGGAGTAAATCCGAGCAGTACTTC; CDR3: CASSVVSGSKSEQYF
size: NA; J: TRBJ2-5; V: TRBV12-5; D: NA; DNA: TGTGCTAGTGTCTCGGTAGGGCGGCGGCGCCCGCAAGAGACCCAGTACTTC; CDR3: CASVSVGRRRPQETQYF
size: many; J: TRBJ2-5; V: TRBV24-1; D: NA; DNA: TGTGCCACCAGTGATTTGCGTTCAGCCGACAAAGAGACCCAGTACTTC; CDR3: CATSDLRSADKETQYF
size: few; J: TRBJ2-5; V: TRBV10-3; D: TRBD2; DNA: TGTGCCATCAGTGAGGAGTACTGGACTAGCGGGGCAAAAGAGACCCAGTACTTC; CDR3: CAISEEYWTSGAKETQYF
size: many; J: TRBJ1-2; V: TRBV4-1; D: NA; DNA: TGCGCCAGCAGCCAAGTAGCACCCCCGTTATCGGGCTACACCTTC; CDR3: CASSQVAPPLSGYTF
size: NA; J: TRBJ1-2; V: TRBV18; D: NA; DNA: TGTGCCAGCTCTCAATCCCGGGGGGCTAACTATGGCTACACCTTC; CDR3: CASSQSRGANYGYTF
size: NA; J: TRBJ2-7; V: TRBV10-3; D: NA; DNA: TGTGCCATCAAGCAGGGGACAAATACCTACGAGCAGTACTTC; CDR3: CAIKQGTNTYEQYF
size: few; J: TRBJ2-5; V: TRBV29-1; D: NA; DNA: TGCAGCGCGGGTCCCTGGCGGGGAGAGACCCAGTACTTC; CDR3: CSAGPWRGETQYF
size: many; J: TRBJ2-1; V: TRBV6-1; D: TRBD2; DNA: TGTGCCAGCAGTTATGGCCTAGCGGGAGTTGGTGAGCAGTTCTTC; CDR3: CASSYGLAGVGEQFF
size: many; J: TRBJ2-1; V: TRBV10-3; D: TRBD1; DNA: TGTGCCATCAGTGAGTCTAACAGGGGCCCTTACAATGAGCAGTTCTTC; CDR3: CAISESNRGPYNEQFF
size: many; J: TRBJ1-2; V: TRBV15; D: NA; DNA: TGTGCCACCAGCAGAGATAGAGACTATGGCTACACCTTC; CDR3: CATSRDRDYGYTF
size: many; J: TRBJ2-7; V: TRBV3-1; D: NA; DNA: TGTGCCAGCAGCCAACCTACTATATGGGGAGGCGAGCAGTACTTC; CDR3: CASSQPTIWGGEQYF
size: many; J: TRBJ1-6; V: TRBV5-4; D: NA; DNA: TGTGCCAGCAGCTTTACAGTAGGCTCACCCCTCCACTTT; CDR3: CASSFTVGSPLHF
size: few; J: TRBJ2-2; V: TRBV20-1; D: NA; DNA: TGCAGTGCTAGAGACTGGCGGAGTACTGGGACCGGGGAGCTGTTTTTT; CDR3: CSARDWRSTGTGELFF
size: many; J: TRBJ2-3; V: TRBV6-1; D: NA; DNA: TGTGCCAGCAGTTGGCGGGGCGTCACAGATACGCAGTATTTT; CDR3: CASSWRGVTDTQYF
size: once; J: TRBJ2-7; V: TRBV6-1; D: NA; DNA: TGTGCCAGCATTGGGGAAAGCGGGCCCTGCGAGCAGTACTTC; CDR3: CASIGESGPCEQYF
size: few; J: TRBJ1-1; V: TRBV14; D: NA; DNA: TGTGCCAGCAGCCTATTGTCTGGTATGTGGTCCGGACCTGGGGCTTTCTTT; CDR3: CASSLLSGMWSGPGAFF
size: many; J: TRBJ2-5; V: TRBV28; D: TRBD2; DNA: TGTGCCAGCAGTTTGGGGGGGGGAGGTAGCGAGACCCAGTACTTC; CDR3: CASSLGGGGSETQYF
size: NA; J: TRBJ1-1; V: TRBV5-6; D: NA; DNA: TGTGCCAGCAGCCTGGTGGGGATGAACACTGAAGCTTTCTTT; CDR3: CASSLVGMNTEAFF
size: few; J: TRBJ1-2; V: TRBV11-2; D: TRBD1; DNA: TGTGCCAGCAGCTTTGGGACAGCCAGCCTCCCCTATGGCTACACCTTC; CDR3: CASSFGTASLPYGYTF